This passage covers 3 T cell receptor beta chains from one sample sequenced in a study of T-cell memory formation after mild COVID-19. Via MiXCR, TCRdb re-called the 5' RACE reads, giving one row per CDR3 protein. The sample lists just under 550,000 distinct CDR3 sequences, over 20% occurring once. The sequencing input was PBMCs or a T cell subset sorted from them (not recorded which). The receptors here all came from an adult woman who had mild COVID-19 (a few samples of this study predate the infection). Cell type and time point are not known.

In its sample, this clonotype was seen a few times. The chain employs TRBV7-9 and TRBJ1-2, with D hard to call. The CDR3 has 11 residues. CDR1 is SEHNR, CDR2 FQNEAQ, per germline (reference sequence). Trimming pared 3 bases from V and 8 bases from J, leaving 7 bases between. DNA of the CDR3: TGTGCCAGCAGCTTTGCGTACGGCTACACCTTC. Its protein is CASSFAYGYTF.

This clonotype turned up a few times. The CDR3 nucleotides read TGTGCCATCGCCGGACAGATGAACACTGAAGCTTTCTTT. Protein sequence: CAIAGQMNTEAFF. The chain has TRBV10-3 and TRBJ1-1; a weak D match, TRBD1 (6 bases). This CDR3 is built from 13 residues. V lost 8 bases and J lost 0, with 10 bases in between. Germline loops: CDR1 ENHRY, CDR2 SYGVKD.

This rearrangement joins TRBV20-1 to TRBJ2-7, with 8 positions matching TRBD1. The CDR3 runs to 14 residues. With V trimmed by 0 bases and J by 2 bases, 3 bases remained unmatched. Germline V gene lookup returns CDR1 DFQATT and CDR2 SNEGSKA (reference sequence). The CDR3: CSARDPQGAYEQYF. The DNA for the CDR3 is TGCAGTGCTAGAGACCCACAGGGGGCCTACGAGCAGTACTTC.